This T cell receptor (beta chain) was observed in a study of spatial heterogeneity in lung cancer. On the study more broadly: The follow-up PBMC samples were sequenced whenever they were available. The median time to follow-up was about 25 months after resection.

This sample's time point: blood at routine non-recurrence follow-up after resection. Whole RNA was taken from tumor, nontumor lung or frozen PBMC; it was then sequenced unsorted. MiXCR, run by TCRdb on the 5' RACE reads, gives a single entry per CDR3 protein. The data show 110,000 or so distinct CDR3 sequences, 11% seen once. The length of the CDR3 is 14 residues. V was cut by 1 base and J by 1 base, with 8 bases left in between. Germline V gives CDR1 MDHEN, CDR2 SYDVKM. The sequence derives from a female donor with early-stage non-small cell lung cancer. Sequences were derived from PBMCs, sampled at follow-up. The chain has TRBV28 and TRBJ2-7; D is unclear. In DNA form, the CDR3 reads TGTGCCAGCAGTTTATTCCCAGGATCCTACGAGCAGTACTTC. It translates to CASSLFPGSYEQYF.